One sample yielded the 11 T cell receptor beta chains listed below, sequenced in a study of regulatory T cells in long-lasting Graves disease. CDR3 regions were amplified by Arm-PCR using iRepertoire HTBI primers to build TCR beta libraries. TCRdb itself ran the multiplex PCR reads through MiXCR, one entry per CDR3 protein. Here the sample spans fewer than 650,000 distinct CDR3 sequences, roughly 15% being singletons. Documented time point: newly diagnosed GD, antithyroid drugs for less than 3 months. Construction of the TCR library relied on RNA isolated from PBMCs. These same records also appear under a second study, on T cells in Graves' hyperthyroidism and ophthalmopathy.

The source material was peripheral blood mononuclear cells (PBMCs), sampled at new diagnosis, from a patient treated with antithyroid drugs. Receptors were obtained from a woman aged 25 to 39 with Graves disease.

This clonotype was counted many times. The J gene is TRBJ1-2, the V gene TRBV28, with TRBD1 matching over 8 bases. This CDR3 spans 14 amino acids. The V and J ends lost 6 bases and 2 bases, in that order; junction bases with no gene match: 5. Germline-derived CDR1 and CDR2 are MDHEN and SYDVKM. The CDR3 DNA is TGTGCCAGCAGCGGGACAGGACGCAACTATGGCTACACCTTC. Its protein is CASSGTGRNYGYTF.

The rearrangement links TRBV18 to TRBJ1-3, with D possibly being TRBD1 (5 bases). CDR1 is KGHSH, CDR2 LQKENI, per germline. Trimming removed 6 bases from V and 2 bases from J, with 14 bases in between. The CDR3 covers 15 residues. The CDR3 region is CASSSEGIPGNTIYF. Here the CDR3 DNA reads TGTGCCAGCTCCTCAGAGGGGATCCCTGGAAACACCATATATTTT.

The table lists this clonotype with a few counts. The CDR3 loop is CASSHLAGGYEQYF. As DNA, the CDR3 is TGTGCCAGCAGCCACCTAGCGGGTGGGTACGAGCAGTACTTC. The rearrangement joins TRBV7-3 to TRBJ2-7; TRBD2 aligns across 8 bases. V lost 5 bases, J lost 4 bases, and 7 bases stayed unmatched. This CDR3 has 14 amino acids. CDR1 SGHTA and CDR2 FQGTGA come from the germline V gene.

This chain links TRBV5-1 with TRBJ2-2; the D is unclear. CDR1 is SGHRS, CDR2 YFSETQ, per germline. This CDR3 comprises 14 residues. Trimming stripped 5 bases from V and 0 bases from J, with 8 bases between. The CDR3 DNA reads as TGCGCCAGCAGTGTAGGTTCGAACACCGGGGAGCTGTTTTTT. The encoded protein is CASSVGSNTGELFF.

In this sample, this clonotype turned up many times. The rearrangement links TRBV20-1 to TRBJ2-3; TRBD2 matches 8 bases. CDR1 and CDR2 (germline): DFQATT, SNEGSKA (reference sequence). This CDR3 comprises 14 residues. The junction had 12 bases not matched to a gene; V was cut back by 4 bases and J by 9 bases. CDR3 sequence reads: CSATLGLRGGTQYF. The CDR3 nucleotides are TGCAGTGCTACACTCGGACTGCGCGGGGGGACGCAGTATTTT.

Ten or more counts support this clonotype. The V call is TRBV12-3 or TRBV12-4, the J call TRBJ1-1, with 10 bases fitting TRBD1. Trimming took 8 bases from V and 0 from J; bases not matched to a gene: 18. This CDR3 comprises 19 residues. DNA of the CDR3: TGTGCCAGCCTGCGGCGCCGGGACAGGGGTTCCGAGGTGAACACTGAAGCTTTCTTT. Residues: CASLRRRDRGSEVNTEAFF.

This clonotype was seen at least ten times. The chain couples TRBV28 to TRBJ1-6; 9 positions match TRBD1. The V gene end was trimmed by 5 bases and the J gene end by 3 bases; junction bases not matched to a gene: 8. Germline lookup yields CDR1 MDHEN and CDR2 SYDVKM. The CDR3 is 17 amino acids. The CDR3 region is CASSIRDRAIYNSPLHF. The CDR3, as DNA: TGTGCCAGCAGTATCCGGGACAGGGCCATCTATAATTCACCCCTCCACTTT. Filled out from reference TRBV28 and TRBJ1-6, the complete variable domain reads DVKVTQSSRYLVKRTGEKVFLECVQDMDHENMFWYRQDPGLGLRLIYFSYDVKMKEKGDIPEGYSVSREKKERFSLILESASTNQTSMYLCASSIRDRAIYNSPLHFGNGTRLTVT.

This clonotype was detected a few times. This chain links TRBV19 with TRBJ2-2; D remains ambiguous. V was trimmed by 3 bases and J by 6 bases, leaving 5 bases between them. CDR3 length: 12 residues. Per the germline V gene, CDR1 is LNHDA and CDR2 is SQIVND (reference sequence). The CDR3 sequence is CASSIRAGELFF. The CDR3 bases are TGTGCCAGTAGTATTAGGGCCGGGGAGCTGTTTTTT.

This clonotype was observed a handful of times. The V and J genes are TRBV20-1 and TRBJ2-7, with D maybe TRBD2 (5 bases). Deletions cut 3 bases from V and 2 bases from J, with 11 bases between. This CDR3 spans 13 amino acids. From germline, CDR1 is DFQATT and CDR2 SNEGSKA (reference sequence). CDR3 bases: TGCAGTGCTAGGAGACCCGGGGCCTACGAGCAGTACTTC. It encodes CSARRPGAYEQYF.

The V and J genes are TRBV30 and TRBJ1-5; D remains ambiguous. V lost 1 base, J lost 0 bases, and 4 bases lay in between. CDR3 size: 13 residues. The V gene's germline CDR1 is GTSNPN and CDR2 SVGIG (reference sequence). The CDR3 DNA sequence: TGTGCCTGGAGTGAGAATAGCAATCAGCCCCAGCATTTT. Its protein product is CAWSENSNQPQHF.

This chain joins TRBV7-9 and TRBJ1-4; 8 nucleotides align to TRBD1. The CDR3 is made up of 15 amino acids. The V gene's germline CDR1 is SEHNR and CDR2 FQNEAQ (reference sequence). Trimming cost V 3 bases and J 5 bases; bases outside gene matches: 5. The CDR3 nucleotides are TGTGCCAGCAGCTTGTTGGGACAGGAGAATGAAAAACTGTTTTTT. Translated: CASSLLGQENEKLFF.